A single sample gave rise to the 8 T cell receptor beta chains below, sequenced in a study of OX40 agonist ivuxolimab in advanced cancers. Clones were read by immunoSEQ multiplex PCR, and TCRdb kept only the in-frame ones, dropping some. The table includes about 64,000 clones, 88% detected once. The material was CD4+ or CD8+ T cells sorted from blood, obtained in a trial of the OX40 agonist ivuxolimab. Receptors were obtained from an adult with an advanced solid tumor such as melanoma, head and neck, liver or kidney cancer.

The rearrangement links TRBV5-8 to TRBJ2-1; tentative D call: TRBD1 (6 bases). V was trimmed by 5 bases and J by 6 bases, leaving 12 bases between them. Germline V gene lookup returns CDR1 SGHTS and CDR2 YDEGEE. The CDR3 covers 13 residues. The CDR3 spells CASRHTGSNEQFF. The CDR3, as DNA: TGTGCCAGCAGACACACAGGGAGCAATGAGCAGTTCTTC.

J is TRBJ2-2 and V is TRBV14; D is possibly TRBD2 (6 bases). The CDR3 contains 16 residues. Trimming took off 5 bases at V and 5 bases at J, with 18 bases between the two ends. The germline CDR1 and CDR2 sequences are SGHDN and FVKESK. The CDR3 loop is CASSYGRGSGTGELFF. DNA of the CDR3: TGTGCCAGCAGCTACGGGAGAGGTTCGGGAACCGGGGAGCTGTTTTTT.

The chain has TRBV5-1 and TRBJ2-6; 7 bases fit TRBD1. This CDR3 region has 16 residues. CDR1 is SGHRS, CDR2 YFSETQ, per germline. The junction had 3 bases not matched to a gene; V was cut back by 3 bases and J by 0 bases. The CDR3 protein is CASSWTGLSGANVLTF. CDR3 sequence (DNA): TGCGCCAGCAGCTGGACAGGTCTCTCTGGGGCCAACGTCCTGACTTTC. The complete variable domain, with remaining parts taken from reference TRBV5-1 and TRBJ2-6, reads KAGVTQTPRYLIKTRGQQVTLSCSPISGHRSVSWYQQTPGQGLQFLFEYFSETQRNKGNFPGRFSGRQFSNSRSEMNVSTLELGDSALYLCASSWTGLSGANVLTFGAGSRLTVL.

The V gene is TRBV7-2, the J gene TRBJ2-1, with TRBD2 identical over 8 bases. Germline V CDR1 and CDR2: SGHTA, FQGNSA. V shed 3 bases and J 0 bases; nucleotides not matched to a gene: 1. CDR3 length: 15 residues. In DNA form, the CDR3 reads TGTGCCAGCAGCTTTAGCGGGATCTCCTACAATGAGCAGTTCTTC. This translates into CASSFSGISYNEQFF.

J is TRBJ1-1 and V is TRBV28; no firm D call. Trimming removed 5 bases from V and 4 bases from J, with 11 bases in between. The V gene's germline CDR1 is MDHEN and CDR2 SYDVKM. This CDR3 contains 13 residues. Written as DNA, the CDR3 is TGTGCCAGCAGTACTACCCGAGCCACTGAAGCTTTCTTT. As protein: CASSTTRATEAFF. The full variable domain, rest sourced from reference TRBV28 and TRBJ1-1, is DVKVTQSSRYLVKRTGEKVFLECVQDMDHENMFWYRQDPGLGLRLIYFSYDVKMKEKGDIPEGYSVSREKKERFSLILESASTNQTSMYLCASSTTRATEAFFGQGTRLTVV.

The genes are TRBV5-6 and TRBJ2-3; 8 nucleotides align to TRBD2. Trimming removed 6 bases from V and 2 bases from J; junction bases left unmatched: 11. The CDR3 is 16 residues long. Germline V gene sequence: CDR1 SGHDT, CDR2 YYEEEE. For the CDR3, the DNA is TGTGCCAGCACCATGAGCGGCGGGAGGTCCACAGATACGCAGTATTTT. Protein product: CASTMSGGRSTDTQYF.

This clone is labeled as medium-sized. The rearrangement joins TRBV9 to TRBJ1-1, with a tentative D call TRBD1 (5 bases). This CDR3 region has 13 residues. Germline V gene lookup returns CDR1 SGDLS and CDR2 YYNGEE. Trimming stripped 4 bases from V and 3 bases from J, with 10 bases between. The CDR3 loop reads CASSFLGDTEAFF. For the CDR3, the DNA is TGTGCCAGCAGCTTCCTAGGGGACACTGAAGCTTTCTTT. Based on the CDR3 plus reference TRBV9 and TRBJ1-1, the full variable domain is DSGVTQTPKHLITATGQRVTLRCSPRSGDLSVYWYQQSLDQGLQFLIQYYNGEERAKGNILERFSAQQFPDLHSELNLSSLELGDSALYFCASSFLGDTEAFFGQGTRLTVV.

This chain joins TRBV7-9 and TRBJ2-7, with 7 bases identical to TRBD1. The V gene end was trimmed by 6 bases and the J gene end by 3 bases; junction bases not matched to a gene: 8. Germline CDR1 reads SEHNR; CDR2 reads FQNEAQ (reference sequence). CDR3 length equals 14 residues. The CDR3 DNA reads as TGTGCCAGCAGTCTCATGACAGGGCTCTACGAGCAGTACTTC. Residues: CASSLMTGLYEQYF.